The sample holds many counts of the clone carrying this TCR beta chain. These data belong to a study of Graves' ophthalmopathy and Graves' hyperthyroidism. Germline V gene sequence: CDR1 SGHTA, CDR2 FQGNSA. The CDR3 runs 14 residues. The J segment lost 2 bases and the V segment lost 2 bases, leaving 2 bases of the junction unmatched. The authors amplified TCR beta CDR3 regions from RNA transcripts. An initial RT-PCR round employing HTBI primers preceded a second-round multiplex PCR. TCRdb itself ran the multiplex PCR reads through MiXCR, one entry per CDR3 protein. The table shows around 400,000 distinct CDR3 sequences, with roughly 18% occurring only once.

This TCR was recovered from a young woman with Graves' ophthalmopathy. The chain joins TRBV7-2 to TRBJ2-7; TRBD2 matches 8 bases. Sequenced sample: peripheral blood. The CDR3 protein is CASSLPGGAYEQYF. The CDR3 DNA follows: TGTGCCAGCAGCTTACCGGGAGGGGCCTACGAGCAGTACTTC.